These 13 T cell receptor beta chains share one sample of origin, sequenced in a study of blood T cell repertoires in COVID-19. Profiled with immunoSEQ multiplex PCR; TCRdb holds only in-frame clones, not every one. The sample consists of fewer than 600,000 clones, approximately 87% of them appearing once. Sequenced input: PBMCs or T cells enriched from blood (not recorded which). The receptors derive from a middle-aged woman who had recovered from COVID-19.

This chain connects TRBV11-2 to TRBJ2-3, with 12 bases identical to TRBD2. The V gene's germline CDR1 is SGHAT and CDR2 FQNNGV. The CDR3 loop spans 16 amino acids. Trimming cost V 2 bases and J 0 bases; bases outside gene matches: 0. Here the CDR3 DNA reads TGTGCCAGCAGCTTACTAGCGGGAGGGAGCACAGATACGCAGTATTTT. As protein: CASSLLAGGSTDTQYF.

The rearrangement uses TRBV6-5 and TRBJ1-2; tentative D call: TRBD1 (5 bases). CDR3 length equals 14 residues. V lost 5 bases to trimming and J lost 3 bases, with 13 bases between them. The germline V gene encodes CDR1 MNHEY and CDR2 SVGAGI. The CDR3 DNA reads as TGTGCCAGCAGTAACCGACAGAGAGACTATGGCTACACCTTC. Its protein is CASSNRQRDYGYTF.

As for this clone: The sample contains more than one DNA sequence encoding this CDR3. V usage is TRBV19 and J usage is TRBJ1-1, with a possible D match to TRBD1 (6 bases). The V gene's germline CDR1 is LNHDA and CDR2 SQIVND (reference sequence). The CDR3 loop spans 13 amino acids. V was trimmed by 3 bases and J by 2 bases, leaving 7 bases between them. In DNA form, the CDR3 reads TGTGCCAGTAGTATGACAGGAAACACTGAAGCTTTCTTT. Protein: CASSMTGNTEAFF.

The V gene is TRBV5-1, the J gene TRBJ2-3; D is possibly TRBD2 (6 bases). Trimming removed 3 bases from V and 2 bases from J, with 13 bases in between. CDR1 SGHRS and CDR2 YFSETQ come from the germline V gene. The CDR3 length is 15 residues. The CDR3 loop reads CASSWGRKHTDTQYF. Here the CDR3 DNA reads TGCGCCAGCAGCTGGGGGAGGAAGCACACAGATACGCAGTATTTT.

This clone was seen once. The same CDR3 can be traced to other DNA sequences in this sample. The chain recombines TRBV2 with TRBJ1-5, with D possibly TRBD1 on 5 matching bases. The CDR3 spans 13 residues. Germline CDR1 is SNHLY and CDR2 is FYNNEI. Trimming pared 7 bases from V and 4 bases from J, leaving 11 bases between. The CDR3 sequence: CASKGQANQPQHF. As DNA, the CDR3 is TGTGCCAGCAAGGGGCAGGCTAATCAGCCCCAGCATTTT.

CDR3 DNA sequence: TGCGCCAGCAGCCCGGGGTGGAGGGGAGGAGAGCAGTACTTC. This gives the protein CASSPGWRGGEQYF. The genes are TRBV4-3 and TRBJ2-7; possibly TRBD2 for D (6 bases). The ends were cut back, 4 bases at V and 7 bases at J, with 17 bases in the middle. The CDR3 is made up of 14 amino acids. Germline CDR1 and CDR2: LGHNA and YSLEER.

The V and J genes are TRBV4-1 and TRBJ1-1; D uncertain. Between the trimmed V and J ends, which lost 1 base and 1 base, there was a span of 13 bases. This CDR3 spans 16 amino acids. Per the germline V gene, CDR1 is MGHRA and CDR2 is YSYEKL. This chain's CDR3 is CASSQAMGQWNTEAFF. Here the CDR3 DNA reads TGCGCCAGCAGCCAAGCGATGGGCCAATGGAACACTGAAGCTTTCTTT.

The CDR3 loop is CASSQGQGITDTQYF. In nucleotides, the CDR3 is TGTGCCAGCAGCCAAGGACAGGGGATCACAGATACGCAGTATTTT. The chain is built from TRBV11-3 and TRBJ2-3, with 9 bases matching TRBD1. Looked up from germline, CDR1 is SGHNT and CDR2 is YENEEA. V lost 5 bases, J lost 2 bases, and 5 bases stayed unmatched. This CDR3 has 15 residues.

The chain has TRBV18 and TRBJ2-3; weak D call: TRBD1 (7 bases). CDR1 and CDR2 from the germline V gene are KGHSH and LQKENI. CDR3 length: 14 amino acids. V was cut by 6 bases and J by 5 bases, with 15 bases left in between. The CDR3 is CASSAGTGEDTQYF. The DNA for the CDR3 is TGTGCCAGCTCGGCGGGAACAGGGGAAGATACGCAGTATTTT.

V gene TRBV7-2 combines with J gene TRBJ2-3; possible D gene TRBD2, 6 bases. Trimming took off 3 bases at V and 0 bases at J, with 13 bases between the two ends. The germline V gene encodes CDR1 SGHTA and CDR2 FQGNSA. There are 16 residues in the CDR3. The DNA for the CDR3 is TGTGCCAGCAGCTTGTACGCGGGAATTAGCACAGATACGCAGTATTTT. The encoded protein is CASSLYAGISTDTQYF.

This rearrangement joins TRBV4-3 to TRBJ2-1, with TRBD1 identical over 7 bases. The ends lost 6 bases at V and 0 bases at J; junction bases unmatched: 11. CDR3 size: 17 residues. The germline V gene encodes CDR1 LGHNA and CDR2 YSLEER. The CDR3 sequence is CASSSGTAKTSYNEQFF. CDR3 in DNA: TGCGCCAGCAGTTCCGGGACAGCAAAGACCTCCTACAATGAGCAGTTCTTC.

A few counts support this clone. The gene calls are TRBV19 and TRBJ2-3, with D possibly TRBD2 on 5 matching bases. In germline, CDR1 is LNHDA, CDR2 SQIVND (reference sequence). The V gene lost 2 bases and the J gene lost 7 bases, with 19 bases spanning the gap. CDR3 length: 16 residues. Written as DNA, the CDR3 is TGTGCCAGTAGTATAATCGGGAACGCCCACGGAAATACGCAGTATTTT. Residues: CASSIIGNAHGNTQYF.

As for this clone: At one end, the junction sequence differs from germline, possibly due to a read error. V gene TRBV20-1 combines with J gene TRBJ2-1, with TRBD2 as a possible D gene (6 bases). The CDR3 loop spans 11 amino acids. CDR1 and CDR2 (germline): DFQATT, SNEGSKA (reference sequence). The DNA of the CDR3 is TGCAGTGCTAGATTCCCGGGACTCATCCTCTTC. Its protein product is CSARFPGLILF.